What follows are 25 T cell receptor beta chains derived from one specimen sequenced in a study of blood T cell repertoires in COVID-19. TCRdb's table, derived via immunoSEQ multiplex PCR, lists solely in-frame clones and lacks some. Of under 250,000 clones in the sample, around 82% are singletons; the top ten hold approximately 4.5%. Sequencing was carried out using peripheral blood. These receptors were collected from a woman aged 70 to 79 with acute or convalescent COVID-19.

The rearrangement joins TRBV18 to TRBJ2-3; D possibly corresponds to TRBD1 (5 bases). Deletions cut 3 bases from V and 2 bases from J, with 18 bases between. The CDR3 is made up of 17 amino acids. CDR1 KGHSH and CDR2 LQKENI come from the germline V gene. In DNA form, the CDR3 reads TGTGCCAGCTCACCGGGGCTCGGTGCAGGGAACACAGATACGCAGTATTTT. It is translated as CASSPGLGAGNTDTQYF.

V usage is TRBV6-6 and J usage is TRBJ1-1, with 7 bases identical to TRBD1. J gave up 0 bases and V 2 bases, and 3 bases lay outside the gene matches. The CDR3 extends over 15 amino acids. Germline assignment: CDR1 MNHNY and CDR2 SVGAGI (reference sequence). CDR3 coding DNA: TGTGCCAGCAGTTACCCACAGGGGTTGAACACTGAAGCTTTCTTT. Residues: CASSYPQGLNTEAFF.

J is TRBJ2-3 and V is TRBV29-1; 7 nucleotides match TRBD2. CDR1 is SQVTM, CDR2 ANQGSEA, per germline. This CDR3 spans 16 amino acids. V dropped 6 bases and J dropped 4; count of bases not matched to a gene: 16. CDR3 sequence reads: CSVGLSVFAGPDTQYF. Here the CDR3 DNA reads TGCAGCGTGGGACTATCCGTTTTCGCTGGGCCAGATACGCAGTATTTT.

This chain links TRBV9 with TRBJ2-2; no clear D gene. Germline V gene sequence: CDR1 SGDLS, CDR2 YYNGEE. This CDR3 has 16 residues. V lost 0 bases, J lost 4 bases, and 13 bases lay in between. Written as DNA, the CDR3 is TGTGCCAGCAGCGTAGTCGACGGAGTGGGCACCGGGGAGCTGTTTTTT. Translating gives CASSVVDGVGTGELFF. Variable domain in full (rest from reference TRBV9 and TRBJ2-2): DSGVTQTPKHLITATGQRVTLRCSPRSGDLSVYWYQQSLDQGLQFLIQYYNGEERAKGNILERFSAQQFPDLHSELNLSSLELGDSALYFCASSVVDGVGTGELFFGEGSRLTVL.

This chain joins TRBV5-1 and TRBJ1-1, with 8 positions matching TRBD1. The CDR3 extends over 15 amino acids. The germline gives CDR1 SGHRS, CDR2 YFSETQ. Unmatched junction bases numbered 5, after V lost 3 bases and J lost 1 base. The DNA for the CDR3 is TGCGCCAGCAGCTCCGGACAGGGCAGGAACACTGAAGCTTTCTTT. This translates into CASSSGQGRNTEAFF.

The genes are TRBV19 and TRBJ1-4; a possible D gene is TRBD1 (6 bases). The CDR3 spans 13 residues. With 6 bases removed from V and 10 bases from J, the gap between germline ends came to 15 bases. Looked up from germline, CDR1 is LNHDA and CDR2 is SQIVND (reference sequence). CDR3 sequence: CASSTTGTRKLFF. The DNA of the CDR3 is TGTGCCAGTAGCACTACCGGGACACGAAAACTGTTTTTT. Supplemented by reference TRBV19 and TRBJ1-4, the full variable domain reads DGGITQSPKYLFRKEGQNVTLSCEQNLNHDAMYWYRQDPGQGLRLIYYSQIVNDFQKGDIAEGYSVSREKKESFPLTVTSAQKNPTAFYLCASSTTGTRKLFFGSGTQLSVL.

This sequence joins TRBV10-3 and TRBJ2-1; the D gene is possibly TRBD2 (5 bases). Germline V lookup: CDR1 ENHRY, CDR2 SYGVKD. The CDR3 runs to 16 residues. Trimming removed 1 base from V and 1 base from J, with 11 bases in between. CDR3 region: CAISEYETGSYNEQFF. In DNA, the CDR3 is TGTGCCATCAGTGAGTACGAAACGGGATCCTACAATGAGCAGTTCTTC.

The chain is built from TRBV10-3 and TRBJ2-5; 10 nucleotides align to TRBD2. CDR1 ENHRY and CDR2 SYGVKD come from the germline V gene. J gave up 10 bases and V 6 bases, and 8 bases lay outside the gene matches. The CDR3 is 13 amino acids. Written as DNA, the CDR3 is TGTGCCATCAGAGGACTAGCGGAGGGGGACCAGTACTTC. Translation gives CAIRGLAEGDQYF.

The sample holds one count of this clone. This chain joins TRBV12-3 or TRBV12-4 and TRBJ1-5, with D possibly being TRBD1 (5 bases). This CDR3 is 13 amino acids long. V was pared by 6 bases and J by 4 bases, with 10 bases between. The CDR3 loop reads CASSPDRNQPQHF. CDR3 nucleotides: TGTGCCAGCAGCCCCGACAGAAATCAGCCCCAGCATTTT.

Note on this clone: An end of the junction differs from the germline gene, which may be a read error. This sequence joins TRBV4-2 and TRBJ1-2, with 7 bases aligning to TRBD1. This CDR3 spans 14 amino acids. Germline V lookup: CDR1 LGHNA, CDR2 YNFKEQ. The CDR3 here is CASSPTGDTYDYTF. CDR3 DNA sequence: TGTGCCAGCAGCCCTACAGGGGACACCTATGACTACACCTTC.

This clone occurred many times. The rearrangement uses TRBV20-1 and TRBJ1-5; a weak D match, TRBD1 (5 bases). Trimming took 3 bases from V and 4 from J, leaving 16 bases between them. The length of the CDR3 is 15 residues. The V gene's germline CDR1 is DFQATT and CDR2 SNEGSKA (reference sequence). The CDR3 sequence: CSASWGPELNQPQHF. CDR3 nucleotide sequence: TGCAGTGCTAGTTGGGGCCCAGAGCTTAATCAGCCCCAGCATTTT.

The V gene is TRBV19, the J gene TRBJ1-1; D may be TRBD1 (6 bases). From germline, CDR1 is LNHDA and CDR2 SQIVND (reference sequence). Trimming took off 6 bases at V and 10 bases at J, with 15 bases between the two ends. CDR3 size: 12 residues. CDR3 residues: CASRGQHYVAFF. In DNA form, the CDR3 reads TGTGCCAGTAGAGGACAGCACTACGTAGCTTTCTTT.

This chain joins TRBV7-6 and TRBJ1-1; 8 bases are a match to TRBD1. Trimming took 2 bases from V and 4 from J; bases not matched to a gene: 3. This CDR3 comprises 14 residues. Germline V gene data show CDR1 as SGHVS and CDR2 as FNYEAQ. CDR3 coding DNA: TGTGCCAGCAGCTTATACAGGGGGAGCACTGAAGCTTTCTTT. Its protein product is CASSLYRGSTEAFF.

The V and J genes are TRBV20-1 and TRBJ1-2, with D hard to call. The CDR3 is made up of 11 amino acids. CDR1 DFQATT and CDR2 SNEGSKA come from the germline V gene (reference sequence). Trimming left V 3 bases short and J 8 bases short, with 10 bases between. This chain's CDR3 is CSARGWHGYTF. In DNA form, the CDR3 reads TGCAGTGCTAGGGGCTGGCACGGCTACACCTTC.

The chain has TRBV5-1 and TRBJ2-5, with 7 bases identical to TRBD1. Trimming cost V 3 bases and J 0 bases; bases outside gene matches: 5. The CDR3 loop spans 15 amino acids. Germline CDR1 and CDR2: SGHRS and YFSETQ. This chain's CDR3 is CASSWTGPNQETQYF. Here the CDR3 DNA reads TGCGCCAGCAGCTGGACAGGACCTAACCAAGAGACCCAGTACTTC. Full variable domain (remainder filled in from reference TRBV5-1 and TRBJ2-5): KAGVTQTPRYLIKTRGQQVTLSCSPISGHRSVSWYQQTPGQGLQFLFEYFSETQRNKGNFPGRFSGRQFSNSRSEMNVSTLELGDSALYLCASSWTGPNQETQYFGPGTRLLVL.

The chain carries TRBV7-9 and TRBJ2-4, with TRBD1 matching over 7 bases. From germline, CDR1 is SEHNR and CDR2 FQNEAQ (reference sequence). V shed 6 bases and J 6 bases; nucleotides not matched to a gene: 5. The CDR3 spans 13 residues. The CDR3: CASRSGGVNIQYF. Written as DNA, the CDR3 is TGTGCCAGCAGATCAGGGGGAGTAAACATTCAGTACTTC.

The rearrangement links TRBV6-5 to TRBJ1-1, with 10 bases lining up with TRBD1. The CDR3 runs 14 residues. With 4 bases clipped from V and 1 base from J, the junction kept 0 bases outside the gene matches. The germline V gene has CDR1 MNHEY and CDR2 SVGAGI. The CDR3 loop reads CASSWDRGNTEAFF. Written as DNA, the CDR3 is TGTGCCAGCAGTTGGGACAGGGGGAACACTGAAGCTTTCTTT.

About this clone: Different DNA sequences within this sample yield the same CDR3. This rearrangement joins TRBV30 to TRBJ1-6; 9 bases line up with TRBD1. With V trimmed by 0 bases and J by 7 bases, 1 base remained unmatched. CDR1 is GTSNPN, CDR2 SVGIG, per germline (reference sequence). This CDR3 contains 14 residues. CDR3 sequence reads: CAWSVGQGNSPLHF. CDR3 DNA sequence: TGTGCCTGGAGTGTAGGACAGGGGAATTCACCCCTCCACTTT.

This chain joins TRBV5-1 and TRBJ1-4, with a weak D call TRBD1 (6 bases). Germline V gene sequence: CDR1 SGHRS, CDR2 YFSETQ. The length of the CDR3 is 16 residues. V lost 4 bases to trimming and J lost 3 bases, with 16 bases between them. CDR3 sequence (DNA): TGCGCCAGCAGCCCCCCCACAGGGTTGGCTAATGAAAAACTGTTTTTT. This translates into CASSPPTGLANEKLFF.

In DNA, the CDR3 is TGTGCCAGCAGCTGGACAGGGGGCTCCTACAATGAGCAGTTCTTC. It encodes CASSWTGGSYNEQFF. This chain uses TRBV5-6 with TRBJ2-1; the match to TRBD1 covers 10 bases. CDR3 length: 15 amino acids. Germline CDR1 and CDR2: SGHDT and YYEEEE. With 3 bases clipped from V and 0 bases from J, the junction kept 0 bases outside the gene matches.

This chain connects TRBV5-6 to TRBJ1-1; tentatively, D is TRBD1 (5 bases). The CDR3 loop spans 13 amino acids. Per germline, CDR1 SGHDT and CDR2 YYEEEE. The V gene lost 3 bases and the J gene lost 6 bases, with 12 bases spanning the gap. The CDR3 DNA follows: TGTGCCAGCAGCTGGAGCAGGGTCCCTGAAGCTTTCTTT. Translated, it gives CASSWSRVPEAFF.

This chain uses TRBV2 with TRBJ1-4; the match to TRBD1 covers 7 bases. The CDR3 runs to 15 residues. CDR1 and CDR2 from the germline V gene are SNHLY and FYNNEI. V shed 8 bases and J 8 bases; nucleotides not matched to a gene: 14. CDR3 loop: CASWTGPTADEKLFF. Written as DNA, the CDR3 is TGTGCCAGCTGGACAGGCCCCACGGCAGACGAAAAACTGTTTTTT.

Note on this clone: The sample carries other DNA sequences with the same CDR3. The chain has TRBV7-2 and TRBJ1-1, with 7 bases identical to TRBD1. From germline, CDR1 is SGHTA and CDR2 FQGNSA. The J segment lost 0 bases and the V segment lost 5 bases, leaving 6 bases of the junction unmatched. This CDR3 is built from 15 residues. The CDR3 loop is CASSPRQGMNTEAFF. The CDR3 coding sequence is TGTGCCAGCAGCCCCCGACAGGGCATGAACACTGAAGCTTTCTTT.

The CDR3 reads CSVGKTANTEAFF. As DNA, the CDR3 is TGCAGCGTAGGGAAGACAGCGAACACTGAAGCTTTCTTT. The chain recombines TRBV29-1 with TRBJ1-1, with D possibly TRBD1 on 5 matching bases. This CDR3 is 13 amino acids long. V lost 6 bases and J lost 1, with 12 bases in between. Germline CDR1 reads SQVTM; CDR2 reads ANQGSEA.

V gene TRBV5-1 combines with J gene TRBJ2-2, with D tentatively TRBD1 (6 bases). This CDR3 comprises 15 residues. Germline-derived CDR1 and CDR2 are SGHRS and YFSETQ. V was shortened by 7 bases and J by 5 bases, with 18 bases between the two germline ends. In DNA form, the CDR3 reads TGCGCCAGCGGAGTACAGGGACCGCTTACCGGGGAGCTGTTTTTT. It yields the protein CASGVQGPLTGELFF. Supplemented by reference TRBV5-1 and TRBJ2-2, the full variable domain reads KAGVTQTPRYLIKTRGQQVTLSCSPISGHRSVSWYQQTPGQGLQFLFEYFSETQRNKGNFPGRFSGRQFSNSRSEMNVSTLELGDSALYLCASGVQGPLTGELFFGEGSRLTVL.